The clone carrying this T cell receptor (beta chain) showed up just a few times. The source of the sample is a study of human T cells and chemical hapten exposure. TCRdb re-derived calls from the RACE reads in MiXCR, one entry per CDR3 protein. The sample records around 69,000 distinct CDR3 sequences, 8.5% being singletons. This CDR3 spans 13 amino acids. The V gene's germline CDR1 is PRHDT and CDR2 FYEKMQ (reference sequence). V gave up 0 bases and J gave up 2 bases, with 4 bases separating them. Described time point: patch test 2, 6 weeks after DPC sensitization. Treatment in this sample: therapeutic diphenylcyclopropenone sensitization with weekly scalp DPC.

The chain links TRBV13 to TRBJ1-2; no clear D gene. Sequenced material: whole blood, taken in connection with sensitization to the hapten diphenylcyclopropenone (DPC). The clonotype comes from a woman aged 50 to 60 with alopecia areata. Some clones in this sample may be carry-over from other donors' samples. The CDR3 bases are TGTGCCAGCAGCTTAGGAGAAAACTATGGCTACACCTTC. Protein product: CASSLGENYGYTF.